The 29 T cell receptor beta chains reported below all come from one sample, sequenced in a study of vaccination and CD4 T cells after COVID-19. These receptors have no known antigen. Regarding treatment: roughly ten-day PBMC culture with coronavirus spike peptide pools or control peptides (ViraFEST assay). An Oncomine TCR Beta short-read assay was used to sequence the DNA from cultured CD4+ T cells. TCRdb analysed the PCR reads with MiXCR anew, one entry per CDR3 protein. The sample shows about 10,000 distinct CDR3 sequences, 28% of them seen only once. The source was CD4+ T cells from blood, cultured in vitro, collected after SARS-CoV-2 vaccination. The origin of the receptors is a human donor who had recovered from COVID-19.

This chain joins TRBV7-6 and TRBJ2-3; the match to TRBD2 covers 8 bases. The J segment lost 8 bases and the V segment lost 5 bases, leaving 12 bases of the junction unmatched. Per the germline V gene, CDR1 is SGHVS and CDR2 is FNYEAQ. The CDR3 consists of 15 residues. The CDR3 is CASSPRAGGSGTQYF. CDR3 nucleotide sequence: TGTGCCAGCAGCCCGCGGGCGGGGGGATCGGGTACGCAGTATTTT.

In this sample, this clonotype turned up a few times. The chain has TRBV7-8 and TRBJ2-7; 7 bases map to TRBD1. V dropped 0 bases and J dropped 2; count of bases not matched to a gene: 7. This CDR3 contains 16 residues. Germline V gene lookup returns CDR1 SGHVS and CDR2 FQNEAQ. CDR3 amino acids: CASSLASRDRTYEQYF. The CDR3 DNA reads as TGTGCCAGCAGCTTAGCCTCCCGGGACAGAACCTACGAGCAGTACTTC.

This chain uses TRBV6-4 with TRBJ1-2; no clear D. In germline, CDR1 is MRHNA, CDR2 SNTAGT. Trimming removed 5 bases from V and 1 base from J, with 8 bases in between. The CDR3 is 13 residues long. CDR3 region: CASSLTYNYGYTF. The CDR3 nucleotides are TGTGCCAGCAGTTTAACCTATAACTATGGCTACACCTTC.

This chain joins TRBV20-1 and TRBJ2-1, with TRBD2 matching over 11 bases. V shed 0 bases, J shed 7 bases, and the junction held 8 bases outside the gene matches. In germline, CDR1 is DFQATT, CDR2 SNEGSKA (reference sequence). The CDR3 is 16 amino acids. CDR3 in amino acids: CSARDSASGRINEQFF. In DNA form, the CDR3 reads TGCAGTGCTAGAGATTCGGCTAGCGGGAGGATAAATGAGCAGTTCTTC.

J is TRBJ2-1 and V is TRBV5-6; D remains ambiguous. Trimming stripped 0 bases from V and 4 bases from J, with 5 bases between. From germline, CDR1 is SGHDT and CDR2 YYEEEE. This CDR3 contains 13 residues. CDR3 sequence: CASSLVRYNEQFF. The CDR3 DNA reads as TGTGCCAGCAGCTTGGTGCGATACAATGAGCAGTTCTTC. The complete variable domain, with remaining parts taken from reference TRBV5-6 and TRBJ2-1, reads DAGVTQSPTHLIKTRGQQVTLRCSPKSGHDTVSWYQQALGQGPQFIFQYYEEEERQRGNFPDRFSGHQFPNYSSELNVNALLLGDSALYLCASSLVRYNEQFFGPGTRLTVL.

By frequency in the sample, this clonotype is medium-sized. This rearrangement joins TRBV27 to TRBJ1-1; D may be TRBD1 (6 bases). This CDR3 spans 14 amino acids. The germline V and J ends were trimmed by 7 bases and 6 bases, with 18 bases remaining between them. Germline loops: CDR1 MNHEY, CDR2 SMNVEV (reference sequence). In DNA, the CDR3 is TGTGCCAGCACCCCGCGGGGGCGCGGGGCTGAAGCTTTCTTT. Its protein is CASTPRGRGAEAFF.

In this sample, this clonotype turned up a few times. The CDR3 region has the DNA TGTGCCACCCAGGGGACAGAACAAGAGACCCAGTACTTC. Encoded protein: CATQGTEQETQYF. This chain links TRBV10-3 with TRBJ2-5; 7 nucleotides agree with TRBD1. V trimming: 10 bases; J trimming: 2 bases; junction bases outside the gene matches: 7. CDR3 length: 13 amino acids. Germline V gene sequence: CDR1 ENHRY, CDR2 SYGVKD.

This clonotype was seen only a few times. This chain uses TRBV5-4 with TRBJ2-3; either TRBD1 or TRBD2 may fit D (6 bases each). V lost 4 bases and J 0 bases, leaving 12 bases between the germline ends. The germline V gene encodes CDR1 SGHNT and CDR2 YYREEE (reference sequence). The CDR3 is 15 residues long. This CDR3 is CASSLGGGSTDTQYF. Written as DNA, the CDR3 is TGTGCCAGCAGCCTGGGGGGCGGTAGCACAGATACGCAGTATTTT.

This clonotype has just a few counts. The rearrangement joins TRBV6-2 or TRBV6-3 to TRBJ2-1; 9 bases line up with TRBD2. The CDR3 has 16 residues. The J segment lost 2 bases and the V segment lost 2 bases, leaving 4 bases of the junction unmatched. Germline V gene sequence: CDR1 MNHEY, CDR2 SVGEGT. The CDR3 loop reads CASSYAGGPPYNEQFF. In nucleotides, the CDR3 is TGTGCCAGCAGTTACGCGGGAGGGCCGCCCTACAATGAGCAGTTCTTC.

Relative to its sample, this clonotype is large. The J gene is TRBJ2-1, the V gene TRBV6-1; D remains ambiguous. CDR1 is MNHNS and CDR2 is SASEGT in the germline V gene. The V and J ends lost 6 bases and 3 bases respectively, with 15 bases between them. The CDR3 contains 15 residues. The CDR3 protein is CASRPWMTNYNEQFF. The CDR3 nucleotides are TGTGCCAGCAGACCCTGGATGACGAACTACAATGAGCAGTTCTTC.

The rearrangement uses TRBV10-3 and TRBJ2-1; 11 bases map to TRBD2. CDR1 is ENHRY and CDR2 is SYGVKD in the germline V gene. The trim removed 0 bases at V and 0 bases at J, leaving 4 bases unmatched. There are 18 residues in the CDR3. Written as DNA, the CDR3 is TGTGCCATCAGTGAGTCGACTAGCGGGGCCAGCTCCTACAATGAGCAGTTCTTC. Its translation: CAISESTSGASSYNEQFF.

The V and J genes are TRBV7-3 and TRBJ2-7, with D maybe TRBD1 (6 bases). Germline CDR1 and CDR2: SGHTA and FQGTGA. V was trimmed by 9 bases and J by 5 bases, leaving 20 bases between them. This CDR3 has 14 residues. The CDR3 DNA sequence: TGTGCCAGTAAAACCGAGAGGGGGAATCACGAGCAGTACTTC. It specifies CASKTERGNHEQYF.

The table lists this clonotype with a few counts. This sequence joins TRBV7-9 and TRBJ2-7, with TRBD1 identical over 10 bases. Germline lookup yields CDR1 SEHNR and CDR2 FQNEAQ (reference sequence). This CDR3 is built from 17 residues. V shed 6 bases and J 4 bases; nucleotides not matched to a gene: 15. The CDR3 is CASSTPGWDRGGYEQYF. The CDR3 DNA reads as TGTGCCAGCAGTACCCCCGGGTGGGACAGGGGTGGGTACGAGCAGTACTTC.

V and J are TRBV7-2 and TRBJ1-3; D is uncertain. Germline V gene sequence: CDR1 SGHTA, CDR2 FQGNSA. Trimming took 5 bases from V and 1 from J, leaving 9 bases between them. This CDR3 has 14 amino acids. CDR3 in DNA: TGTGCCAGCAGCCGCTCCGATTCTGGAAACACCATATATTTT. It translates to CASSRSDSGNTIYF. Looking up the rest from reference TRBV7-2 and TRBJ1-3 gives the full variable domain: GAGVSQSPSNKVTEKGKDVELRCDPISGHTALYWYRQSLGQGLEFLIYFQGNSAPDKSGLPSDRFSAERTGGSVSTLTIQRTQQEDSAVYLCASSRSDSGNTIYFGEGSWLTVV.

This clonotype was seen only a few times. This sequence joins TRBV12-3 or TRBV12-4 and TRBJ2-1, with 12 positions matching TRBD2. The trim removed 6 bases at V and 5 bases at J, leaving 2 bases unmatched. This CDR3 has 14 amino acids. CDR3 residues: CASSLAGGDNEQFF. DNA for the CDR3: TGTGCCAGCAGCCTAGCGGGAGGGGACAATGAGCAGTTCTTC.

This chain links TRBV20-1 with TRBJ2-7; 8 positions agree with TRBD2. The V segment lost 7 bases and the J segment 5 bases; nucleotides outside the gene matches: 16. The germline V gene has CDR1 DFQATT and CDR2 SNEGSKA (reference sequence). The CDR3 contains 15 residues. CDR3 in DNA: TGCAGTGGGAAAAAGAGAGCGGGAGTAGACCACGAGCAGTACTTC. Translation: CSGKKRAGVDHEQYF.

This chain joins TRBV4-1 and TRBJ2-3; possibly TRBD1 for D (6 bases). The CDR3 loop spans 17 amino acids. V was trimmed by 0 bases and J by 5 bases, leaving 18 bases between them. CDR1 is MGHRA and CDR2 is YSYEKL in the germline V gene. The CDR3 DNA reads as TGCGCCAGCAGCCAAGACTCTGCGCCAGGGGATGGAGATACGCAGTATTTT. Amino acid sequence: CASSQDSAPGDGDTQYF.

The V and J genes are TRBV5-6 and TRBJ1-2, with 8 bases identical to TRBD1. Trimming cost V 4 bases and J 7 bases; bases outside gene matches: 3. The CDR3 has 12 amino acids. The germline gives CDR1 SGHDT, CDR2 YYEEEE. CDR3 in amino acids: CASSPGQGGYTF. CDR3 nucleotide sequence: TGTGCCAGCAGCCCCGGACAGGGTGGCTACACCTTC.

This clonotype was found a few times. This chain connects TRBV24-1 to TRBJ1-1, with D tentatively TRBD1 (6 bases). The CDR3 spans 15 residues. Trimming pared 7 bases from V and 0 bases from J, leaving 14 bases between. CDR1 is KGHDR and CDR2 is SFDVKD in the germline V gene. DNA of the CDR3: TGTGCCACCAGAGCTGGAAGGGGGGTGAACACTGAAGCTTTCTTT. This sequence encodes CATRAGRGVNTEAFF.

This chain links TRBV6-2 or TRBV6-3 with TRBJ2-3, with D possibly being TRBD1 (6 bases). The V and J ends lost 4 bases and 0 bases respectively, with 26 bases between them. The CDR3 sequence is 20 residues long. The germline V gene encodes CDR1 MNHEY and CDR2 SVGEGT. The CDR3 protein is CASSLHPYRDTVTSTDTQYF. CDR3 nucleotides: TGTGCCAGCAGTTTGCACCCGTACCGGGACACGGTCACCAGCACAGATACGCAGTATTTT.

The CDR3 spells CSARLAATNEKLFF. Here the CDR3 DNA reads TGCAGTGCTAGGTTGGCAGCAACTAATGAAAAACTGTTTTTT. V gene TRBV20-1 combines with J gene TRBJ1-4; D is uncertain. The V end was cut by 3 bases, the J end by 0 bases, with 8 bases between. This CDR3 region has 14 residues. The germline CDR1 and CDR2 sequences are DFQATT and SNEGSKA (reference sequence).

The chain has TRBV15 and TRBJ2-1, with D unclear. V was shortened by 0 bases and J by 10 bases, with 10 bases between the two germline ends. Germline CDR1 reads LNHNV; CDR2 reads YYDKDF (reference sequence). The length of the CDR3 is 13 residues. DNA of the CDR3: TGTGCCACCAGCAGAGATCGTGCCTCCGAGCAGTTCTTC. It specifies CATSRDRASEQFF.

This clonotype was seen a few times. The chain employs TRBV5-5 and TRBJ2-3, with TRBD2 matching over 9 bases. Germline assignment: CDR1 SGHKS and CDR2 YYEKEE (reference sequence). The CDR3 runs 15 residues. Trimming cost V 4 bases and J 4 bases; bases outside gene matches: 7. The CDR3 region is CASSPSGRMPDTQYF. For the CDR3, the DNA is TGTGCCAGCAGCCCCAGCGGGAGGATGCCAGATACGCAGTATTTT.

This chain connects TRBV11-3 to TRBJ2-5; weak D call: TRBD2 (5 bases). Germline-derived CDR1 and CDR2 are SGHNT and YENEEA. The CDR3 has 12 amino acids. Trimming shortened V by 3 bases and J by 4 bases, and 6 bases separated the two germline ends. The CDR3 sequence is CASSLAGETQYF. CDR3 DNA sequence: TGTGCCAGCAGCTTGGCGGGAGAGACCCAGTACTTC.

This clonotype occurred a few times. The V call is TRBV7-7, the J call TRBJ2-1; D unresolved. Germline V gene sequence: CDR1 SSHAT, CDR2 FNYEAQ (reference sequence). Trimming removed 2 bases at V and 10 bases at J, with 12 bases between. This CDR3 contains 13 residues. CDR3 in DNA: TGTGCCAGCAGCTTAAGTAGCTTCCGGGAGCAGTTCTTC. This gives the protein CASSLSSFREQFF.

This clonotype was observed a few times. The chain carries TRBV6-5 and TRBJ2-3; D remains ambiguous. CDR1 and CDR2 from the germline V gene are MNHEY and SVGAGI. The CDR3 consists of 13 residues. V was trimmed by 2 bases and J by 3 bases, leaving 6 bases between them. The CDR3 region has the DNA TGTGCCAGCAGTTACAAGGGAACAGATACGCAGTATTTT. It translates to CASSYKGTDTQYF.

The chain joins TRBV11-2 to TRBJ2-7, with 9 bases aligning to TRBD1. Germline loops: CDR1 SGHAT, CDR2 FQNNGV. V shed 3 bases and J 3 bases; nucleotides not matched to a gene: 6. The CDR3 extends over 15 amino acids. The CDR3 protein is CASSFSRDRVYEQYF. The CDR3 nucleotides read TGTGCCAGCAGCTTCTCTCGGGACAGGGTCTACGAGCAGTACTTC.

This clonotype was seen a handful of times. This sequence joins TRBV7-2 and TRBJ2-5, with D hard to call. V lost 5 bases, J lost 4 bases, and 17 bases lay in between. Germline values: CDR1 SGHTA, CDR2 FQGNSA. The CDR3 totals 15 residues. Here the CDR3 DNA reads TGTGCCAGCAGCCCCTACAGCCGACCCTCAGAGACCCAGTACTTC. Translation gives CASSPYSRPSETQYF.

A word on this clonotype: A much larger clone differs by one base, so this may be a read error. This CDR3 is missing its conserved last phenylalanine or tryptophan, likely due to a read error. The chain couples TRBV12-3 or TRBV12-4 to TRBJ1-2; no firm D call. The CDR3 sequence is 10 residues long. Trimming took off 3 bases at V and 8 bases at J, with 4 bases between the two ends. CDR3 sequence (DNA): TGTGCCAGCAGTTTCCCGGGCTACACCCTC. It encodes CASSFPGYTL.